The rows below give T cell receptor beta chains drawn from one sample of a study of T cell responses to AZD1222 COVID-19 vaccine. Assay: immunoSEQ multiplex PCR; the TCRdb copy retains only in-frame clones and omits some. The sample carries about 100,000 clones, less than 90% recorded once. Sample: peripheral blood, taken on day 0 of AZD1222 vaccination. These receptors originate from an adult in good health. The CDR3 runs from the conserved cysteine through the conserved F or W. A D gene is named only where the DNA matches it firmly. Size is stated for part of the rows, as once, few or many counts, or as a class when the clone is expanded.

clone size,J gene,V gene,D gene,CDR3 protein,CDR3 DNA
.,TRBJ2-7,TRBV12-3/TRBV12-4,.,CASSFAQDYEQYF,TGTGCCAGCAGTTTTGCACAGGACTACGAGCAGTACTTC
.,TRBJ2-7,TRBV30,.,CAWREGPGAYEQYF,TGTGCCTGGAGGGAGGGCCCAGGGGCCTACGAGCAGTACTTC
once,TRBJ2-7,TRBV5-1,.,CASSLAVGLVSYEQYF,TGCGCCAGCAGCTTGGCTGTGGGACTGGTGTCCTACGAGCAGTACTTC
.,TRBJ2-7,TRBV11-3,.,CASSLQGGYEQYF,TGTGCCAGCAGCTTACAGGGAGGCTACGAGCAGTACTTC
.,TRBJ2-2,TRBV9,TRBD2,CASSVEGSGRNTGELFF,TGTGCCAGCAGCGTAGAAGGTAGCGGGAGAAACACCGGGGAGCTGTTTTTT
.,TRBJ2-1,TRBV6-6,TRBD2,CASRVRGTTDLNEQFF,TGTGCCAGCAGAGTTCGGGGGACTACAGACCTCAATGAGCAGTTCTTC
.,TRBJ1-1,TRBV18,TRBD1,CASSLRDRTEAFF,TGTGCCAGCTCACTCCGGGACAGGACTGAAGCTTTCTTT
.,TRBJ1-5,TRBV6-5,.,CASSPVREGQPQHF,TGTGCCAGCAGCCCGGTGAGGGAGGGTCAGCCCCAGCATTTT
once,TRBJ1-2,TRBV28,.,CASSLNGTPASGYGYTF,TGTGCCAGCAGTTTAAATGGGACACCAGCCAGTGGCTATGGCTACACCTTC
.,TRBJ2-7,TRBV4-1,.,CASSLQDPPGYEQYF,TGCGCCAGCAGCCTCCAGGACCCCCCGGGGTACGAGCAGTACTTC
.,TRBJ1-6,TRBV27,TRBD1,CASSFRDRGIGNSPLHF,TGTGCCAGCAGTTTCCGGGACAGGGGGATCGGGAATTCACCCCTCCACTTT
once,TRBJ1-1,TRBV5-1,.,CASSSSLGMGAEAFF,TGCGCCAGCAGCTCAAGTCTAGGGATGGGAGCTGAAGCTTTCTTT
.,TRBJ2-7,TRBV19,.,CASSKVAPYSYEQYF,TGTGCCAGTAGTAAAGTGGCCCCTTACTCCTACGAGCAGTACTTC
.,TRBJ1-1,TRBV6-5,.,CASSYYPPDTEAFF,TGTGCCAGCAGTTACTACCCGCCGGACACTGAAGCTTTCTTT
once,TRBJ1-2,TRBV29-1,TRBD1,CSVAWTGAGYGYTF,TGCAGCGTTGCCTGGACAGGGGCGGGCTATGGCTACACCTTC
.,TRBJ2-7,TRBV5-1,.,CASSKGSHEQYF,TGCGCCAGCAGCAAGGGAAGTCACGAGCAGTACTTC
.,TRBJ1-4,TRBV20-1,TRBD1,CSASSPGTANEKLFF,TGCAGTGCTAGTAGCCCCGGGACAGCTAATGAAAAACTGTTTTTT
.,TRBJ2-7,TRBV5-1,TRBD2,CASRLGTSYRGRGYEQYF,TGCGCCAGCAGGTTGGGGACCTCTTACCGCGGGAGGGGGTACGAGCAGTACTTC
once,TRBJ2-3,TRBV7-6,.,CASSSRESTDTQYF,TGTGCCAGCAGCTCTAGGGAAAGCACAGATACGCAGTATTTT
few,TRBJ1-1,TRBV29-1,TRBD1,CSVEQGAGTEAFF,TGCAGCGTTGAACAGGGGGCGGGAACTGAAGCTTTCTTT
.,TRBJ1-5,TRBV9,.,CASSVGGGAMSNQPQHF,TGTGCCAGCAGCGTGGGGGGAGGGGCGATGTCCAATCAGCCCCAGCATTTT
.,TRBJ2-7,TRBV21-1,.,CASSNPLVPRKGRYEQYF,TGTGCCAGCAGCAACCCCCTTGTCCCGCGGAAGGGGAGGTACGAGCAGTACTTC
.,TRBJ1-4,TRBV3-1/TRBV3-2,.,CASSLRTLNEKLFF,TGTGCCAGCAGCCTCCGGACACTTAATGAAAAACTGTTTTTT
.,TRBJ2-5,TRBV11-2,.,CASSYTGNQETQYF,TGTGCCAGCAGCTATACAGGGAATCAAGAGACCCAGTACTTC
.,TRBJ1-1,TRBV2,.,CASSERQGWAFF,TGTGCCAGCAGTGAGAGGCAGGGCTGGGCTTTCTTT
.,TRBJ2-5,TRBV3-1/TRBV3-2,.,CASSYSVETQYF,TGTGCCAGCAGCTATAGCGTAGAGACCCAGTACTTC
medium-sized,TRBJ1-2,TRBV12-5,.,CASGLVLGVYGYTF,TGTGCTAGTGGTTTGGTACTGGGGGTTTATGGCTACACCTTC
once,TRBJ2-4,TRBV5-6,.,CASSPRLGKNIQYF,TGTGCCAGCAGCCCGCGGCTGGGCAAAAACATTCAGTACTTC
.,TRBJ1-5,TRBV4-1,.,CASSQDSNQPQHF,TGCGCCAGCAGCCAAGATAGCAATCAGCCCCAGCATTTT
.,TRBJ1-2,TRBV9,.,CASSSEGGLRTIGGYTF,TGTGCCAGCAGCTCGGAAGGGGGGTTGAGAACGATTGGTGGCTACACCTTC
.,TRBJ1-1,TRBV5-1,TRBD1,CASSWDTRDRVANTEAFF,TGCGCCAGCAGCTGGGATACCCGGGACAGGGTTGCGAACACTGAAGCTTTCTTT
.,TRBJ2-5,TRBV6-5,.,CASSYSPGLQETQYF,TGTGCCAGCAGTTACTCTCCGGGGCTTCAAGAGACCCAGTACTTC
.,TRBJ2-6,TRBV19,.,CASSSGGRGSSGANVLTF,TGTGCCAGTAGTTCGGGAGGCAGGGGCAGCTCTGGGGCCAACGTCCTGACTTTC
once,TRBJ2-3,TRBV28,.,CASSSQDSTSTDTQYF,TGTGCCAGCAGTTCGCAGGACTCTACTAGCACAGATACGCAGTATTTT
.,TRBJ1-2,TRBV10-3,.,CAISEDQYNGGYTF,TGTGCCATCAGTGAGGATCAATATAATGGGGGCTACACCTTC
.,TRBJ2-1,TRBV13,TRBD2,CASSPRTSGSFNEQFF,TGTGCCAGCAGCCCCCGGACTAGCGGGAGTTTCAATGAGCAGTTCTTC
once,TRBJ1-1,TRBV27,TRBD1,CASSSPGGAYGAFF,TGTGCCAGCAGTTCCCCAGGGGGCGCTTATGGTGCTTTCTTT
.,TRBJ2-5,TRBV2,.,CASSYTPLAQYF,TGTGCCAGCAGCTATACCCCACTAGCCCAGTACTTC
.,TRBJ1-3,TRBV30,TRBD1,CAWSGQGGSTIYF,TGTGCCTGGAGTGGACAGGGAGGAAGCACCATATATTTT
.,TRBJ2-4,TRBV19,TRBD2,CASSIARSGRLHIQYF,TGTGCCAGTAGTATAGCGCGAAGCGGGAGACTGCACATTCAGTACTTC
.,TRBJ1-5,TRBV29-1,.,CSVEEGGLGNQPQHF,TGCAGCGTTGAAGAAGGGGGTCTAGGGAATCAGCCCCAGCATTTT
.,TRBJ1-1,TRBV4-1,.,CASSTTVGNTEAFF,TGCGCCAGCAGCACGACAGTTGGGAACACTGAAGCTTTCTTT
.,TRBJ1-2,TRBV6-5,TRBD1,CASSYLGQAHHTF,TGTGCCAGCAGTTATCTGGGACAGGCCCACCACACCTTC
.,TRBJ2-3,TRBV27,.,CASSSPGHTDTQYF,TGTGCCAGCAGTTCACCAGGACACACAGATACGCAGTATTTT
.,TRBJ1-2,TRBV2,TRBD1,CASWDRGGYGYTF,TGTGCCAGCTGGGACAGGGGAGGCTATGGCTACACCTTC
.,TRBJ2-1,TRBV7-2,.,CASRRTAVSYNEQFF,TGTGCCAGCAGGAGGACAGCCGTCTCCTACAATGAGCAGTTCTTC
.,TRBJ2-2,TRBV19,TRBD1,CASSRRDRDTGELFF,TGTGCCAGTAGTAGGCGAGACAGGGACACCGGGGAGCTGTTTTTT
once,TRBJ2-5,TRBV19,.,CATRADTKETQYF,TGTGCCACCCGTGCGGACACCAAAGAGACCCAGTACTTC
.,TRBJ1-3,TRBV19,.,CASTNTGIPGNTIYF,TGTGCCAGTACTAACACAGGGATCCCCGGAAACACCATATATTTT
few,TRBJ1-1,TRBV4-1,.,CASRGHLKNTEAFF,TGCGCCAGCAGAGGACACCTCAAGAACACTGAAGCTTTCTTT
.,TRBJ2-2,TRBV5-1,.,CASSNTTSSTGELFF,TGCGCCAGCAGCAATACAACCTCCTCTACCGGGGAGCTGTTTTTT
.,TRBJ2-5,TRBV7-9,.,CASSLLRNQETQYF,TGTGCCAGCAGCTTACTCCGCAACCAAGAGACCCAGTACTTC
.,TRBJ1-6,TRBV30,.,CAWSLNSPLHF,TGTGCCTGGAGTCTTAATTCACCCCTCCACTTT
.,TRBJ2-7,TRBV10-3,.,CAISNSGQIYEQYF,TGTGCCATCAGTAACTCGGGGCAAATCTACGAGCAGTACTTC
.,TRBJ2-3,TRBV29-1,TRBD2,CSVFGLAVSSTDTQYF,TGCAGCGTCTTTGGACTAGCGGTCTCTAGCACAGATACGCAGTATTTT
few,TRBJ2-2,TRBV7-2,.,CASSPEGLFTGELFF,TGTGCCAGCAGCCCCGAGGGGCTCTTCACCGGGGAGCTGTTTTTT
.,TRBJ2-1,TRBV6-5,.,CASSTSGIRSYEQFF,TGTGCCAGCAGCACCTCGGGAATTCGGTCTTATGAGCAGTTCTTC
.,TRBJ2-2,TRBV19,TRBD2,CASSLREGGTGELFF,TGTGCCAGTAGTCTGCGGGAGGGCGGCACCGGGGAGCTGTTTTTT
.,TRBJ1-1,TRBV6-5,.,CASSSYSGATEAFF,TGTGCCAGCAGTTCGTACAGTGGGGCCACTGAAGCTTTCTTT